These T cell receptor beta chains were read from a single sample in a study of T-cell reconstitution after alpha-beta-depleted transplantation in children. TCRdb reprocessed the PCR reads via MiXCR and lists one record per CDR3 protein. Of about 78,000 distinct CDR3 sequences in the sample, about 14% were seen once. The input for sequencing was PBMCs, mostly from graft donor cells, taken 180 days after TCRalphabeta/CD19-depleted stem cell transplant. The receptors stem from a male patient aged 2-15 years who had a stem cell transplant for acute lymphoblastic leukemia, so the T cells may come from the graft donor. Both conserved end residues are part of each CDR3. A D gene is named only where the DNA matches it firmly. Clone size is not always given. Where it is, it says once, few, many or a class for expanded clones.

V gene: TRBV12-3/TRBV12-4
clone size: .
J gene: TRBJ1-5
D gene: .
CDR3 protein: CASSQGQGTNQPQHF
CDR3 DNA: TGTGCCAGCAGCCAAGGGCAGGGTACCAATCAGCCCCAGCATTTT

V gene: TRBV20-1
clone size: many
J gene: TRBJ2-7
D gene: TRBD1
CDR3 protein: CSARDPDRAGYEQYF
CDR3 DNA: TGCAGTGCTAGAGATCCGGACAGGGCAGGATACGAGCAGTACTTC

V gene: TRBV12-3/TRBV12-4
clone size: .
J gene: TRBJ2-7
D gene: .
CDR3 protein: CASSQSGRGTEQYF
CDR3 DNA: TGTGCCAGCAGCCAATCCGGTCGGGGGACGGAACAGTACTTC

V gene: TRBV4-3
clone size: .
J gene: TRBJ1-3
D gene: .
CDR3 protein: CASSQERRGGNTIYF
CDR3 DNA: TGCGCCAGCAGCCAAGAGAGGAGGGGAGGGAACACCATATATTTT

V gene: TRBV20-1
clone size: .
J gene: TRBJ2-5
D gene: .
CDR3 protein: CSASKTETQYF
CDR3 DNA: TGCAGTGCTTCGAAGACGGAGACCCAGTACTTC

V gene: TRBV4-2
clone size: many
J gene: TRBJ2-3
D gene: TRBD2
CDR3 protein: CASSQDPAGGYTDTQYF
CDR3 DNA: TGTGCCAGCAGCCAAGATCCGGCGGGAGGGTACACAGATACGCAGTATTTT

V gene: TRBV5-6
clone size: few
J gene: TRBJ2-4
D gene: TRBD1
CDR3 protein: CASPPGGFAKNIQYF
CDR3 DNA: TGTGCCAGCCCCCCAGGGGGCTTTGCCAAAAACATTCAGTACTTC

V gene: TRBV7-3
clone size: few
J gene: TRBJ2-4
D gene: TRBD2
CDR3 protein: CASSLGAGTKNIQYF
CDR3 DNA: TGTGCCAGCAGCTTAGGAGCGGGAACCAAAAACATTCAGTACTTC

V gene: TRBV20-1
clone size: .
J gene: TRBJ1-2
D gene: .
CDR3 protein: CSARDREGRYGYTF
CDR3 DNA: TGCAGTGCTAGAGATCGGGAGGGGCGCTATGGCTACACCTTC

V gene: TRBV20-1
clone size: few
J gene: TRBJ2-1
D gene: TRBD2
CDR3 protein: CSASTLAEFNEQFF
CDR3 DNA: TGCAGTGCTAGTACACTAGCGGAGTTTAATGAGCAGTTCTTC

V gene: TRBV3-1
clone size: few
J gene: TRBJ1-5
D gene: .
CDR3 protein: CASSQGPRAIQPQHF
CDR3 DNA: TGTGCCAGCAGCCAAGGTCCCAGGGCTATCCAGCCCCAGCATTTT

V gene: TRBV12-3/TRBV12-4
clone size: .
J gene: TRBJ2-1
D gene: .
CDR3 protein: CASSLGRLTPYNEQFF
CDR3 DNA: TGTGCCAGCAGTTTGGGCAGGCTCACTCCCTACAATGAGCAGTTCTTC

V gene: TRBV7-2
clone size: few
J gene: TRBJ2-1
D gene: .
CDR3 protein: CASTLRPQGFYNEQFF
CDR3 DNA: TGTGCCAGCACCCTCCGTCCTCAGGGGTTCTACAATGAGCAGTTCTTC

V gene: TRBV4-3
clone size: few
J gene: TRBJ2-7
D gene: .
CDR3 protein: CASSQDRGSFYEQYF
CDR3 DNA: TGCGCCAGCAGCCAAGATAGGGGCAGTTTCTACGAGCAGTACTTC

V gene: TRBV20-1
clone size: .
J gene: TRBJ2-4
D gene: .
CDR3 protein: CSARDRYGRLAKNIQYF
CDR3 DNA: TGCAGTGCTAGAGATCGTTATGGCAGGCTAGCCAAAAACATTCAGTACTTC

V gene: TRBV5-1
clone size: .
J gene: TRBJ1-6
D gene: TRBD1
CDR3 protein: CASSSTGGGNSPLHF
CDR3 DNA: TGCGCCAGCAGCTCTACAGGGGGCGGCAATTCACCCCTCCACTTT

V gene: TRBV20-1
clone size: .
J gene: TRBJ1-2
D gene: .
CDR3 protein: CSASGGGGYGYTF
CDR3 DNA: TGCAGTGCTAGCGGTGGGGGGGGCTATGGCTACACCTTC

V gene: TRBV18
clone size: few
J gene: TRBJ1-5
D gene: TRBD1
CDR3 protein: CASTGDSANQPQHF
CDR3 DNA: TGTGCCAGCACTGGGGACAGCGCAAATCAGCCCCAGCATTTT

V gene: TRBV14
clone size: .
J gene: TRBJ2-1
D gene: .
CDR3 protein: CASSQVKATGSRNEQFF
CDR3 DNA: TGTGCCAGCAGCCAAGTGAAGGCGACAGGCTCGCGTAATGAGCAGTTCTTC

V gene: TRBV5-5
clone size: .
J gene: TRBJ2-3
D gene: TRBD2
CDR3 protein: CASSLRVTSGRPDTQYF
CDR3 DNA: TGTGCCAGCAGCTTAAGAGTGACTAGCGGGAGGCCAGATACGCAGTATTTT

V gene: TRBV28
clone size: .
J gene: TRBJ1-2
D gene: .
CDR3 protein: CASTQGYGYTF
CDR3 DNA: TGTGCCAGCACCCAGGGTTATGGCTACACCTTC

V gene: TRBV7-2
clone size: .
J gene: TRBJ2-7
D gene: TRBD1
CDR3 protein: CASSLGQGINEQYF
CDR3 DNA: TGTGCCAGCAGCTTGGGACAGGGGATCAACGAGCAGTACTTC

V gene: TRBV20-1
clone size: many
J gene: TRBJ1-1
D gene: .
CDR3 protein: CSAAGTLDFMNTEAFF
CDR3 DNA: TGCAGTGCCGCCGGGACACTTGATTTCATGAACACTGAAGCTTTCTTT

V gene: TRBV7-2
clone size: few
J gene: TRBJ1-1
D gene: .
CDR3 protein: CASSLGLSTEAFF
CDR3 DNA: TGTGCCAGCAGCTTAGGACTCTCCACTGAAGCTTTCTTT

V gene: TRBV2
clone size: few
J gene: TRBJ1-1
D gene: .
CDR3 protein: CASSGSRMNTEAFF
CDR3 DNA: TGTGCCAGCAGTGGAAGCCGAATGAACACTGAAGCTTTCTTT

V gene: TRBV27
clone size: many
J gene: TRBJ1-2
D gene: .
CDR3 protein: CASSPSLRVYRGGYTF
CDR3 DNA: TGTGCCAGCAGTCCATCTCTCCGGGTCTACAGAGGTGGCTACACCTTC

V gene: TRBV7-9
clone size: many
J gene: TRBJ2-7
D gene: TRBD2
CDR3 protein: CASSPAGVSYEQYF
CDR3 DNA: TGTGCCAGCAGCCCGGCGGGAGTCTCCTACGAGCAGTACTTC

V gene: TRBV6-5
clone size: many
J gene: TRBJ2-7
D gene: .
CDR3 protein: CASSSLAGPSYEQYF
CDR3 DNA: TGTGCCAGCAGTTCCCTTGCGGGACCCTCCTACGAGCAGTACTTC

V gene: TRBV7-2
clone size: few
J gene: TRBJ1-5
D gene: .
CDR3 protein: CASSLMGHQPQHF
CDR3 DNA: TGTGCCAGCAGCTTAATGGGTCATCAGCCCCAGCATTTT

V gene: TRBV14
clone size: .
J gene: TRBJ2-7
D gene: TRBD2
CDR3 protein: CASSPRASGSMVQYF
CDR3 DNA: TGTGCCAGCAGCCCACGGGCTAGCGGGAGTATGGTGCAGTACTTC

V gene: TRBV7-2
clone size: .
J gene: TRBJ2-7
D gene: .
CDR3 protein: CASSPITNSYEQYF
CDR3 DNA: TGTGCCAGCAGCCCCATCACAAATTCCTACGAGCAGTACTTC

V gene: TRBV18
clone size: .
J gene: TRBJ1-5
D gene: TRBD1
CDR3 protein: CASSQDRGNQPQHF
CDR3 DNA: TGTGCCAGCTCACAGGACAGGGGCAATCAGCCCCAGCATTTT

V gene: TRBV20-1
clone size: .
J gene: TRBJ2-3
D gene: TRBD2
CDR3 protein: CSAAGGGPDTQYF
CDR3 DNA: TGCAGTGCAGCGGGGGGGGGCCCAGATACGCAGTATTTT

V gene: TRBV5-1
clone size: few
J gene: TRBJ2-5
D gene: .
CDR3 protein: CASSLEGAPGETQYF
CDR3 DNA: TGCGCCAGCAGCTTGGAGGGAGCCCCGGGGGAGACCCAGTACTTC

V gene: TRBV7-6
clone size: many
J gene: TRBJ2-1
D gene: TRBD2
CDR3 protein: CASSPGSGGYWGYNEQFF
CDR3 DNA: TGTGCCAGCAGCCCGGGTAGCGGGGGCTACTGGGGCTACAATGAGCAGTTCTTC

V gene: TRBV28
clone size: few
J gene: TRBJ2-2
D gene: .
CDR3 protein: CASSVRTRLYTGELFF
CDR3 DNA: TGTGCCAGCAGTGTGAGGACACGACTATACACCGGGGAGCTGTTTTTT

V gene: TRBV12-3/TRBV12-4
clone size: .
J gene: TRBJ1-2
D gene: TRBD1
CDR3 protein: CANRGSYGYTF
CDR3 DNA: TGTGCGAACAGGGGTTCCTATGGCTACACCTTC

V gene: TRBV9
clone size: .
J gene: TRBJ2-1
D gene: TRBD2
CDR3 protein: CASSVSGGRYNEQFF
CDR3 DNA: TGTGCCAGCAGTGTGTCGGGGGGTCGCTACAATGAGCAGTTCTTC

V gene: TRBV27
clone size: few
J gene: TRBJ2-5
D gene: .
CDR3 protein: CASKWAGQETQYF
CDR3 DNA: TGTGCCAGCAAGTGGGCGGGCCAAGAGACCCAGTACTTC

V gene: TRBV29-1
clone size: .
J gene: TRBJ2-7
D gene: .
CDR3 protein: CSVVYSSLYEQYF
CDR3 DNA: TGCAGCGTTGTATACAGCTCCCTCTACGAGCAGTACTTC

V gene: TRBV5-5
clone size: many
J gene: TRBJ1-6
D gene: .
CDR3 protein: CASSTRDLPPYSPLHF
CDR3 DNA: TGTGCCAGCAGCACCCGGGACCTTCCGCCGTATTCACCCCTCCACTTT

V gene: TRBV5-1
clone size: .
J gene: TRBJ2-2
D gene: .
CDR3 protein: CASSSGALGGELFF
CDR3 DNA: TGCGCCAGCAGCTCTGGGGCCCTAGGCGGGGAGCTGTTTTTT

V gene: TRBV7-2
clone size: few
J gene: TRBJ2-2
D gene: .
CDR3 protein: CASSPRRGGELFF
CDR3 DNA: TGTGCCAGCAGCCCCCGGCGGGGCGGGGAGCTGTTTTTT

V gene: TRBV6-5
clone size: many
J gene: TRBJ1-6
D gene: .
CDR3 protein: CASSRGTNSPLHF
CDR3 DNA: TGTGCCAGCAGTAGGGGAACTAATTCACCCCTCCACTTT

V gene: TRBV27
clone size: .
J gene: TRBJ2-7
D gene: TRBD1
CDR3 protein: CASSPVLPGQGNEQYF
CDR3 DNA: TGTGCCAGCAGTCCTGTTCTACCGGGACAGGGGAACGAGCAGTACTTC

V gene: TRBV12-3/TRBV12-4
clone size: .
J gene: TRBJ2-3
D gene: TRBD2
CDR3 protein: CASSASSGRRGGRDTQYF
CDR3 DNA: TGTGCCAGCAGTGCCTCCTCAGGAAGGCGGGGGGGTAGGGATACGCAGTATTTT

V gene: TRBV5-4
clone size: many
J gene: TRBJ2-3
D gene: TRBD1
CDR3 protein: CASSAGARGLESTDTQYF
CDR3 DNA: TGTGCCAGCAGCGCCGGGGCTAGGGGGCTTGAGTCCACAGATACGCAGTATTTT

V gene: TRBV7-6
clone size: .
J gene: TRBJ2-7
D gene: .
CDR3 protein: CASSLDRSYEQYF
CDR3 DNA: TGTGCCAGCAGCTTAGACAGATCCTACGAGCAGTACTTC

V gene: TRBV14
clone size: .
J gene: TRBJ1-1
D gene: TRBD1
CDR3 protein: CASSRDGGTVNTEAFF
CDR3 DNA: TGTGCCAGCAGCCGAGATGGCGGGACAGTGAACACTGAAGCTTTCTTT

V gene: TRBV20-1
clone size: few
J gene: TRBJ2-3
D gene: TRBD2
CDR3 protein: CSAKGSSGRIGYTDTQYF
CDR3 DNA: TGCAGTGCCAAAGGGAGTAGCGGGAGGATTGGGTACACAGATACGCAGTATTTT

V gene: TRBV6-1
clone size: many
J gene: TRBJ2-3
D gene: .
CDR3 protein: CASSTRGQSTDTQYF
CDR3 DNA: TGTGCCAGCAGTACCCGGGGCCAGAGCACAGATACGCAGTATTTT

V gene: TRBV5-6
clone size: few
J gene: TRBJ1-2
D gene: .
CDR3 protein: CASSLGPPTGNYGYTF
CDR3 DNA: TGTGCCAGCAGCTTGGGCCCCCCCACAGGAAACTATGGCTACACCTTC

V gene: TRBV2
clone size: .
J gene: TRBJ1-1
D gene: .
CDR3 protein: CASRGVSMNTEAFF
CDR3 DNA: TGTGCCAGCAGAGGGGTTTCCATGAACACTGAAGCTTTCTTT

V gene: TRBV5-1
clone size: .
J gene: TRBJ2-3
D gene: .
CDR3 protein: CASSLEGQGGNTQYF
CDR3 DNA: TGCGCCAGCAGCTTGGAGGGCCAGGGTGGAAATACGCAGTATTTT

V gene: TRBV9
clone size: few
J gene: TRBJ1-2
D gene: .
CDR3 protein: CASSVGAPNYGYTF
CDR3 DNA: TGTGCCAGCAGCGTAGGGGCCCCTAACTATGGCTACACCTTC